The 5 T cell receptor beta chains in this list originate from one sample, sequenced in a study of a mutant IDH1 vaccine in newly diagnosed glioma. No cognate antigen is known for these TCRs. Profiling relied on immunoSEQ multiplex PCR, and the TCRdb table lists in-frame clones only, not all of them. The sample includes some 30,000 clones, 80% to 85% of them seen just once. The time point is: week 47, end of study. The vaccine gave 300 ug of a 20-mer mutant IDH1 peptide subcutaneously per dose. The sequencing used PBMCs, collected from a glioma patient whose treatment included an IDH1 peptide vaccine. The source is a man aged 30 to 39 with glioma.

The CDR3 is CASRLRQGRTEAFF. Here the CDR3 DNA reads TGCGCCAGCAGATTACGACAGGGTAGAACTGAAGCTTTCTTT. V usage is TRBV5-1 and J usage is TRBJ1-1; 7 nucleotides line up with TRBD1. CDR3 length: 14 residues. The junction had 9 bases not matched to a gene; V was cut back by 5 bases and J by 5 bases. The V gene's germline CDR1 is SGHRS and CDR2 YFSETQ.

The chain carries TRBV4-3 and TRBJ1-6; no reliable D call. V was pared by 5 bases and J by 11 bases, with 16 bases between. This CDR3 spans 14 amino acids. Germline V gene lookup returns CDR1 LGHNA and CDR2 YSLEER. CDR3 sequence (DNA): TGCGCCAGCAGCAATCGACATGGCATGACACCCCTCCACTTT. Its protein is CASSNRHGMTPLHF.

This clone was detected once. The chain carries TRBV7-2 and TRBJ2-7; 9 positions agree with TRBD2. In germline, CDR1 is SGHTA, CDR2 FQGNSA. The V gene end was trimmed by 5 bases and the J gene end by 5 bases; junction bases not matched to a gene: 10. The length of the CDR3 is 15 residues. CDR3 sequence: CASSPAGGRVDEQYF. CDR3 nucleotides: TGTGCCAGCAGCCCAGCGGGGGGCAGGGTCGACGAGCAGTACTTC.

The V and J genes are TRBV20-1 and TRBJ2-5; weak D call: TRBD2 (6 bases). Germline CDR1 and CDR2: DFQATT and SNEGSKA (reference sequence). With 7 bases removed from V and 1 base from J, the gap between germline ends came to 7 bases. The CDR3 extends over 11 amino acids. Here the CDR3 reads CSGGVQETQYF. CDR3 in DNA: TGCAGTGGCGGGGTCCAAGAGACCCAGTACTTC.

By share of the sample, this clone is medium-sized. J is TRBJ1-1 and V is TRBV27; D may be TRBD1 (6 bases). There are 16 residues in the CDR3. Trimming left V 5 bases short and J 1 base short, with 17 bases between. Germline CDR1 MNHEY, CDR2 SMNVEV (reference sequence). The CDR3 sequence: CASSPQTTGPNTEAFF. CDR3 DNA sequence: TGTGCCAGCAGTCCCCAAACGACAGGACCGAACACTGAAGCTTTCTTT.